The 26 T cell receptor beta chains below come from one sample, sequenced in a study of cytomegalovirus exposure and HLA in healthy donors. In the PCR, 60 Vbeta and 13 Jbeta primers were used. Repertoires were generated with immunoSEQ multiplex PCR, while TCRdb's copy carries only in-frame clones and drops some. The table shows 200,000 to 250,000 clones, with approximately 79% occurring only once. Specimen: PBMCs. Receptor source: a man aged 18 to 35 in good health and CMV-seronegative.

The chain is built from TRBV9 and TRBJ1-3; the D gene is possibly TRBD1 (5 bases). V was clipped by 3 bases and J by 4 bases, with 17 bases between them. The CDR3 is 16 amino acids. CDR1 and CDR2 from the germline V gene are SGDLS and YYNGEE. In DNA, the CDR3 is TGTGCCAGCAGCGCGGGCTCCAGGGTTGCCGGAAACACCATATATTTT. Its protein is CASSAGSRVAGNTIYF.

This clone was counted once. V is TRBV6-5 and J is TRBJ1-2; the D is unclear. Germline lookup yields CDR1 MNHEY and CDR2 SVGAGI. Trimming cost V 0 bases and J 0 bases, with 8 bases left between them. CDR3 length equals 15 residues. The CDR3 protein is CASSYSYRANYGYTF. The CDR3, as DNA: TGTGCCAGCAGTTACTCGTACAGAGCTAACTATGGCTACACCTTC.

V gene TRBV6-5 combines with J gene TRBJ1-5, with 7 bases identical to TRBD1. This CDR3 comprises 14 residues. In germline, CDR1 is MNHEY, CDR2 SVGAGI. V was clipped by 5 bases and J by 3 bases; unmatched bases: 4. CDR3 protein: CASSRDSHNQPQHF. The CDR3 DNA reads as TGTGCCAGCAGTCGGGACAGTCACAATCAGCCCCAGCATTTT.

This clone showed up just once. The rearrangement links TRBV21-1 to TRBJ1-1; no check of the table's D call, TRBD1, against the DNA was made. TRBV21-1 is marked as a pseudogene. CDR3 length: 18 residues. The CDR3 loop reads CASSKLGDRGPMNTEAFF. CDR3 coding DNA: TGTGCCAGCAGCAAATTGGGGGACAGGGGGCCTATGAACACTGAAGCTTTCTTT.

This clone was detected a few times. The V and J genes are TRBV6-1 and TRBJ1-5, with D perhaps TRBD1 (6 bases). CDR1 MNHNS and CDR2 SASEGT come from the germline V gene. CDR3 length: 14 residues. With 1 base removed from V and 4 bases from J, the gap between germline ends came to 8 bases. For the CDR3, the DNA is TGTGCCAGCAGTGAAGGGACAGAGAATCAGCCCCAGCATTTT. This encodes CASSEGTENQPQHF.

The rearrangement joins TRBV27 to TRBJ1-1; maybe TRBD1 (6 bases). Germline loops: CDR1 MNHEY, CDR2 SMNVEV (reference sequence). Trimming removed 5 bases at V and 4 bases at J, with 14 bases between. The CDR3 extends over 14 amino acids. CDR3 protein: CASSTPGHLTEAFF. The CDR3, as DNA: TGTGCCAGCAGTACACCGGGACACCTCACTGAAGCTTTCTTT.

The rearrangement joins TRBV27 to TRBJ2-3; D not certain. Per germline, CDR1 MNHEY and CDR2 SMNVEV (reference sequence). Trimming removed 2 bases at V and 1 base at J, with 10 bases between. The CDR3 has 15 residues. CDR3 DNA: TGTGCCAGCAGTTTACGGTTGTCTGGCACAGATACGCAGTATTTT. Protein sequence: CASSLRLSGTDTQYF.

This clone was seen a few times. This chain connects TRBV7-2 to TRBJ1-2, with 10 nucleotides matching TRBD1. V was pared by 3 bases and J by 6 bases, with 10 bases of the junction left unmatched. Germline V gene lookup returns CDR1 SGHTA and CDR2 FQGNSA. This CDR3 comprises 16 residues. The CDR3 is CASSLVGGQGINGYTF. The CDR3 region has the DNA TGTGCCAGCAGCTTGGTGGGGGGACAGGGGATAAATGGCTACACCTTC.

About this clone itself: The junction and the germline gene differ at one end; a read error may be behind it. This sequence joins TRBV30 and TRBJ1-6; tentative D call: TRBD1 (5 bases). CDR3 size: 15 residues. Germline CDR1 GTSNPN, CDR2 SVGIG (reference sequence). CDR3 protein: CAWISRDSYSSPLHF. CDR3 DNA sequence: TGTGCCTGGATAAGTCGGGACTCCTATAGTTCACCCCTCCACTTT.

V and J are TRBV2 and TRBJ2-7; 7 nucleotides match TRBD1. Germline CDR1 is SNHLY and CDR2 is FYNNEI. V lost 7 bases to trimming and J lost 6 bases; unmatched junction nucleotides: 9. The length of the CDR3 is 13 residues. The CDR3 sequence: CASTGDRRGEQYF. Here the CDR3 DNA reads TGTGCCAGCACCGGGGACAGACGAGGCGAGCAGTACTTC.

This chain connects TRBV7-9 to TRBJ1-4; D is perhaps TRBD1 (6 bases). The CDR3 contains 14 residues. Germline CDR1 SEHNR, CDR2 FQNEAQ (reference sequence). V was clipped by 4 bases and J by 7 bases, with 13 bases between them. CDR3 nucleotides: TGTGCCAGCAGCTCACAGACAGGACGTGAAAAACTGTTTTTT. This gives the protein CASSSQTGREKLFF.

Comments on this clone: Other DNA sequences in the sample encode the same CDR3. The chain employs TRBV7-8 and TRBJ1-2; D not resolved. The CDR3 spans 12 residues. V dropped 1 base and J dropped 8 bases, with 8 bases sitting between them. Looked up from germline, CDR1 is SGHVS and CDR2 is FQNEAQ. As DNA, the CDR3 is TGTGCCAGCAGCTTAGGGGGAGGAGGCTACACCTTC. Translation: CASSLGGGGYTF.

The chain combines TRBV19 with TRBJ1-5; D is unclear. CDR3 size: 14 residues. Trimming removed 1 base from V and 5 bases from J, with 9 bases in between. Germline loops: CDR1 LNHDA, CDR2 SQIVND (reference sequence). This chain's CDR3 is CASSIVAEDQPQHF. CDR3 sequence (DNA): TGTGCCAGTAGTATAGTGGCAGAAGATCAGCCCCAGCATTTT.

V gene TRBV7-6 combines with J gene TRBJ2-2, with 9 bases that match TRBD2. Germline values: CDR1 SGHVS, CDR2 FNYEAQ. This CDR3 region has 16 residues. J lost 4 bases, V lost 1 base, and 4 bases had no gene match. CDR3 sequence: CASSLVLAGSTGELFF. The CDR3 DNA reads TGTGCCAGCAGCTTAGTCCTAGCGGGGAGCACCGGGGAGCTGTTTTTT.

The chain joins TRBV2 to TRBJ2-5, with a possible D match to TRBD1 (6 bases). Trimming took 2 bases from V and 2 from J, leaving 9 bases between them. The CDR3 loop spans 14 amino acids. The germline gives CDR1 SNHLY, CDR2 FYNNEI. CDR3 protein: CASSEWQGQETQYF. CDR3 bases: TGTGCCAGCAGTGAATGGCAGGGGCAAGAGACCCAGTACTTC.

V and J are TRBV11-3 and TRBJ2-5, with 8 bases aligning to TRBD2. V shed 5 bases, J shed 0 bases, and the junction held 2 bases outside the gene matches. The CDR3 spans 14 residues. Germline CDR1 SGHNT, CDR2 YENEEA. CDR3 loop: CASSSGGYQETQYF. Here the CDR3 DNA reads TGTGCCAGCAGCAGCGGGGGCTACCAAGAGACCCAGTACTTC.

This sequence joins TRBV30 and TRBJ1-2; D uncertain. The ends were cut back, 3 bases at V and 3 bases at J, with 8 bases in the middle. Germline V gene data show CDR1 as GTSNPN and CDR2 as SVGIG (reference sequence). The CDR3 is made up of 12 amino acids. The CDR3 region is CAWRVRDYGYTF. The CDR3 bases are TGTGCCTGGAGAGTAAGAGACTATGGCTACACCTTC.

CDR3 protein: CASSQGLAGAVYEQYF. CDR3 in DNA: TGCGCCAGCAGCCAGGGACTAGCGGGGGCAGTCTACGAGCAGTACTTC. The rearrangement uses TRBV4-3 and TRBJ2-7, with TRBD2 identical over 14 bases. The CDR3 spans 16 residues. Germline CDR1 reads LGHNA; CDR2 reads YSLEER. Germline trimming cut 3 bases from V and 3 bases from J; bases unmatched to any gene: 4.

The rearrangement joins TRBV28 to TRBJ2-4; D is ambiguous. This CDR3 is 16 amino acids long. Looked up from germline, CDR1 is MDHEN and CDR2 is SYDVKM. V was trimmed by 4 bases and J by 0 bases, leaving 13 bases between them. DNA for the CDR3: TGTGCCAGCAGTTCATCACACACGCTAGCCAAAAACATTCAGTACTTC. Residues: CASSSSHTLAKNIQYF.

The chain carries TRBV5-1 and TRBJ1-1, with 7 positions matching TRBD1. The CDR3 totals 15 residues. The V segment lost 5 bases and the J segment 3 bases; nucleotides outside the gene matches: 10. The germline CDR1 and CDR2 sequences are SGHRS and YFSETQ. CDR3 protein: CASSFAAGTDTEAFF. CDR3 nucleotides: TGCGCCAGCAGTTTCGCCGCCGGGACAGACACTGAAGCTTTCTTT.

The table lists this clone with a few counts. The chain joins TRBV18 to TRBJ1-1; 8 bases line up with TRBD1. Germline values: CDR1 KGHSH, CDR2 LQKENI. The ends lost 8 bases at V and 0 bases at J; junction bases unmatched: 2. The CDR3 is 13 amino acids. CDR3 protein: CASMGQVNTEAFF. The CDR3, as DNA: TGTGCCAGCATGGGACAGGTGAACACTGAAGCTTTCTTT.

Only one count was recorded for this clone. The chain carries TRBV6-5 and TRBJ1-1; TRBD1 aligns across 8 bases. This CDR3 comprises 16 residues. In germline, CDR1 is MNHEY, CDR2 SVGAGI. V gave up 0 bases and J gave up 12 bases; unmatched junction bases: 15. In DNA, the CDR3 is TGTGCCAGCAGTTACTCAATTCTAGGACAGGGATCCCCCCCTTTCTTT. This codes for CASSYSILGQGSPPFF.

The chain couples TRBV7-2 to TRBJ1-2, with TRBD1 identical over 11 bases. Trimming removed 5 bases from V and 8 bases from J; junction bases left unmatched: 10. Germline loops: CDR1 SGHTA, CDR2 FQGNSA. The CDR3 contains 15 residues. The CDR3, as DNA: TGTGCCAGCAGCACCCCCGGACAGGGGGCGGGAGGCTACACCTTC. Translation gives CASSTPGQGAGGYTF.

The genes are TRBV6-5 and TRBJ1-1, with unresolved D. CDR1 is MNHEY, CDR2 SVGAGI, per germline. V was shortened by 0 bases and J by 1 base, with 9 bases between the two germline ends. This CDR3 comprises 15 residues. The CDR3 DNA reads TGTGCCAGCAGTTACTCGTCCGGTGGGAACACTGAAGCTTTCTTT. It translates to CASSYSSGGNTEAFF.

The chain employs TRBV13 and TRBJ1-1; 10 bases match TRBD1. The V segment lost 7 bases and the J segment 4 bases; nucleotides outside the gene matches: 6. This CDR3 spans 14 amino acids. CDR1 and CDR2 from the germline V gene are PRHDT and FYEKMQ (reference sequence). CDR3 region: CASTSGTGVTEAFF. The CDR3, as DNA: TGTGCCAGCACATCCGGGACAGGGGTCACTGAAGCTTTCTTT.

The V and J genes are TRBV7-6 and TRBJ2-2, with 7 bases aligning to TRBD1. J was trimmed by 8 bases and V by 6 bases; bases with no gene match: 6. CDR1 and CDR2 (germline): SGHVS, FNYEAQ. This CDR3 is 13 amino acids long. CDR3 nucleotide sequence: TGTGCCAGCAGAAGGACAGGAAATGGGGAGCTGTTTTTT. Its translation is CASRRTGNGELFF. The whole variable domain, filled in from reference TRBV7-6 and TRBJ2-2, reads GAGVSQSPRYKVTKRGQDVALRCDPISGHVSLYWYRQALGQGPEFLTYFNYEAQQDKSGLPNDRFSAERPEGSISTLTIQRTEQRDSAMYRCASRRTGNGELFFGEGSRLTVL.